This T cell receptor beta chain derives from a study of blood T cell repertoires in COVID-19. Whole-study context: Some COVID-19 samples were acute and others convalescent; all came from the United States, Italy and Spain.

This clone was detected only a few times. This table comes from immunoSEQ multiplex PCR, and its TCRdb copy is limited to in-frame clones, with some not included. The repertoire holds 200,000 to 250,000 clones, with around 87% as singletons. Germline V gene data show CDR1 as SGHTA and CDR2 as FQGNSA. V dropped 1 base and J dropped 7 bases, with 16 bases sitting between them. This CDR3 is 15 amino acids long. The sequence derives from a man in his 60s with acute or convalescent COVID-19. The chain has TRBV7-2 and TRBJ1-1, with no clear D. Sequencing was performed on peripheral blood. CDR3 loop: CASSLDTPGLGEAFF. The CDR3 bases are TGTGCCAGCAGCTTAGACACCCCAGGCTTGGGTGAAGCTTTCTTT.